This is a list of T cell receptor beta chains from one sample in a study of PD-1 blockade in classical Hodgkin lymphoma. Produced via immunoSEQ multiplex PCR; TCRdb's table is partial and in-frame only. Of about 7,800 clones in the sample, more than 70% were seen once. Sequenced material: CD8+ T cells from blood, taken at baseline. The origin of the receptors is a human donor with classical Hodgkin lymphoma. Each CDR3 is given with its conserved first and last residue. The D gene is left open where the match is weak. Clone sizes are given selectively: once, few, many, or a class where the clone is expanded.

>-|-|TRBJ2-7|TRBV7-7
CASSLTESYEQYF
TGTGCCAGCAGCCTGACAGAATCCTACGAGCAGTACTTC
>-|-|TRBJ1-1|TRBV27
CASSLIQPFGGTEAFF
TGTGCCAGCAGTTTAATCCAGCCGTTTGGGGGCACTGAAGCTTTCTTT
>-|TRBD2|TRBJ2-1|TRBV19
CASSLTSGGANEQFF
TGTGCCAGTAGCCTCACTAGCGGGGGGGCCAATGAGCAGTTCTTC
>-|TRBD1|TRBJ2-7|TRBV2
CASSSGQEVVEQYF
TGTGCCAGCAGCTCGGGACAGGAGGTAGTCGAGCAGTACTTC
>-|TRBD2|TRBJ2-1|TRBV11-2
CASSPAGAYNEQFF
TGTGCCAGCAGCCCAGCGGGGGCCTACAATGAGCAGTTCTTC
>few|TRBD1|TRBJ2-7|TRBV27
CASSLGGTGAFHEQYF
TGTGCCAGCAGTTTAGGAGGGACAGGGGCTTTCCACGAGCAGTACTTC
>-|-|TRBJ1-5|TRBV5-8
CASSLDSSYQPQHF
TGTGCCAGCAGCTTGGACAGTTCGTATCAGCCCCAGCATTTT
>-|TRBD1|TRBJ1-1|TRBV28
CASSLAPGAPRDRGTEAFF
TGTGCCAGCAGTTTGGCCCCCGGTGCCCCCCGGGACAGGGGCACTGAAGCTTTCTTT
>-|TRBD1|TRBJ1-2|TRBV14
CASSPGQGIGGYTF
TGTGCCAGCAGCCCCGGACAGGGTATTGGCGGCTACACCTTC
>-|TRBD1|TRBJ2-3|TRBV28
CATPGDSTNTQYF
TGTGCCACCCCAGGGGACAGCACAAATACGCAGTATTTT
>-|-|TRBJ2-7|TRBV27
CASSSPWAGNYEQYF
TGTGCCAGCAGTTCCCCCTGGGCAGGTAACTACGAGCAGTACTTC
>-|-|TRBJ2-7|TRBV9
CASSVAVGGTYEQYF
TGTGCCAGCAGCGTAGCTGTCGGGGGAACCTACGAGCAGTACTTC
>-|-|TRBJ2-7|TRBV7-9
CASSAPGHLYEQYF
TGTGCCAGCAGCGCGCCGGGACACCTCTACGAGCAGTACTTC
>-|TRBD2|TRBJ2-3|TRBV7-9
CASSLVPLAVQYF
TGTGCCAGCAGCTTAGTGCCACTAGCGGTGCAGTATTTT
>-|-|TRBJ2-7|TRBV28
CASSPGLSYEQYF
TGTGCCAGCAGCCCGGGACTCTCCTACGAGCAGTACTTC
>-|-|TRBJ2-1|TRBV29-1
CSVGGPYNEQFF
TGCAGCGTGGGGGGTCCCTACAATGAGCAGTTCTTC
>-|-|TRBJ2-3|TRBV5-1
CASSSYRSSTDTQYF
TGCGCCAGCAGCTCGTATAGGTCTAGCACAGATACGCAGTATTTT
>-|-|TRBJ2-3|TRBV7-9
CASSFVAGTSTDTQYF
TGTGCCAGCAGCTTCGTCGCGGGGACTAGCACAGATACGCAGTATTTT
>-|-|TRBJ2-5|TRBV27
CASSLGGPWETQYF
TGTGCCAGCAGTTTAGGGGGTCCGTGGGAGACCCAGTACTTC
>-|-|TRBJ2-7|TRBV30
CAWSAGGSYEQYF
TGTGCCTGGAGTGCCGGAGGTTCCTACGAGCAGTACTTC
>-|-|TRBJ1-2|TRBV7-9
CASSLGTVYGYTF
TGTGCCAGCAGCTTAGGTACAGTCTATGGCTACACCTTC
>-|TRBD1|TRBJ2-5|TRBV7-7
CASSRGQGLKETQYF
TGTGCTAGCAGCCGGGGACAGGGTCTAAAAGAGACCCAGTACTTC
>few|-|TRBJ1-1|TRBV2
CASSVLVEAFF
TGTGCCAGCAGTGTGTTGGTTGAAGCTTTCTTT
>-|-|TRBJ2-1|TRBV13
CASSRTDSPSYNEQFF
TGTGCCAGCAGCAGGACAGACTCGCCGTCATACAATGAGCAGTTCTTC
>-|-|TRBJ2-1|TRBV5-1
CASSDGDEQFF
TGCGCCAGCAGCGATGGGGATGAGCAGTTCTTC
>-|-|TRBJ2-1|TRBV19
CARPYNEQFF
TGTGCCAGGCCCTACAATGAGCAGTTCTTC
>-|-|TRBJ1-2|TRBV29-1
CSVPNRDLNYGYTF
TGCAGCGTCCCAAACCGGGATCTGAACTATGGCTACACCTTC
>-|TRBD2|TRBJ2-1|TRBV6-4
CASSDAAGGLGNEQFF
TGTGCCAGCAGTGACGCAGCGGGGGGGCTAGGCAATGAGCAGTTCTTC
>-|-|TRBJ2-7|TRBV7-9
CASSLALGLAYEQYF
TGTGCCAGCAGCTTAGCGCTTGGCCTAGCCTACGAGCAGTACTTC
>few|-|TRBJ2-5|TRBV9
CASSPGTAYGAETQYF
TGTGCCAGCAGCCCCGGGACTGCCTATGGGGCAGAGACCCAGTACTTC
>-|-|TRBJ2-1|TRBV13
CASSVWGYNEQFF
TGTGCCAGCAGCGTCTGGGGGTACAATGAGCAGTTCTTC
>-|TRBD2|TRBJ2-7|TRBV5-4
CASSDRLAGGPWGFDEQYF
TGTGCCAGCAGCGACCGACTAGCGGGAGGGCCTTGGGGTTTCGACGAGCAGTACTTC
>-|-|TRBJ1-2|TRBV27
CASSWGPSYGYTF
TGTGCCAGCAGCTGGGGACCGAGCTATGGCTACACCTTC
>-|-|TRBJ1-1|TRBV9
CASSGKDGLNTEAFF
TGTGCCAGCAGTGGTAAGGACGGTTTGAACACTGAAGCTTTCTTT
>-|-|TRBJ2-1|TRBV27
CASSTLAASGANEQFF
TGTGCCAGCAGTACATTAGCGGCCTCAGGGGCCAATGAGCAGTTCTTC
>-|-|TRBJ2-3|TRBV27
CASSLQNWADTQYF
TGTGCCAGCAGTTTACAGAACTGGGCAGATACGCAGTATTTT
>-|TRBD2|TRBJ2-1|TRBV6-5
CASRYSGTSGYNEQFF
TGTGCCAGCAGATACTCCGGGACTAGCGGATACAATGAGCAGTTCTTC
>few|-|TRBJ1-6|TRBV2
CASSPPGQVNSPLHF
TGTGCCAGCAGTCCACCGGGACAAGTAAATTCACCCCTCCACTTT
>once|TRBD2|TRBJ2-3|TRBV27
CASSLQAGVADTQYF
TGTGCCAGCAGTTTACAAGCGGGAGTTGCAGATACGCAGTATTTT
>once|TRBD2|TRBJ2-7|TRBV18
CASSRAFGGSSYEQYF
TGTGCCAGCTCACGTGCCTTCGGCGGGAGCTCCTACGAGCAGTACTTC
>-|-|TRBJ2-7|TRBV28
CASSFPLREQYF
TGTGCCAGCAGTTTCCCCCTGCGAGAGCAGTACTTC
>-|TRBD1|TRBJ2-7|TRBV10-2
CASSEFRQGPHQQYF
TGCGCCAGCAGTGAGTTCAGACAGGGCCCCCACCAGCAGTACTTC
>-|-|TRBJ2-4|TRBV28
CASRAAWEAKNIQYF
TGTGCCAGCAGGGCGGCCTGGGAAGCCAAAAACATTCAGTACTTC
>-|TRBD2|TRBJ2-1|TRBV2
CASSTSGSFNEQFF
TGTGCCAGCAGTACTAGCGGGAGTTTCAATGAGCAGTTCTTC
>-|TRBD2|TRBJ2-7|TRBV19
CASSRSAGVPGVHEQYF
TGTGCCAGTAGCCGCTCGGCGGGGGTACCGGGAGTACACGAGCAGTACTTC
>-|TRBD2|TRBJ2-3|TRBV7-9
CASSLDRLAGAWDTQYF
TGTGCCAGCAGCTTAGACAGACTAGCGGGGGCGTGGGATACGCAGTATTTT
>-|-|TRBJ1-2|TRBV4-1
CASSQDATDYGYTF
TGCGCCAGCAGCCAAGATGCCACAGACTATGGCTACACCTTC
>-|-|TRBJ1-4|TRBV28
CASSFDIGGEKLFF
TGTGCCAGCAGCTTTGACATTGGGGGCGAAAAACTGTTTTTT
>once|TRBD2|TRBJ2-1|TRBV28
CASTRLAGGGNEQFF
TGTGCCAGCACCAGACTAGCGGGAGGGGGAAATGAGCAGTTCTTC
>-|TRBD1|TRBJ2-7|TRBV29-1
CSVEDRTGLYEQYF
TGCAGCGTTGAAGACCGGACAGGGTTATACGAGCAGTACTTC
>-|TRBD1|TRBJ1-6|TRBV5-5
CASSPRGTGGYNSPLHF
TGTGCCAGCAGCCCCCGGGGGACAGGGGGATATAATTCACCCCTCCACTTT
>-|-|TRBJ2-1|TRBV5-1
CASSLASYNEQFF
TGCGCCAGCAGCTTAGCTAGCTACAATGAGCAGTTCTTC
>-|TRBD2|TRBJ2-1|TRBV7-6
CASSLVSGRSSYNEQFF
TGTGCCAGCAGCTTAGTTAGCGGGCGGAGCTCCTACAATGAGCAGTTCTTC